The 15 T cell receptor beta chains presented below share a single source sample, sequenced in a study of cytomegalovirus exposure and HLA in healthy donors. Only in-frame clones appear in the TCRdb table, and some are missing; sequencing was by immunoSEQ multiplex PCR. The sample has tens of thousands of clones, over 90% seen once; the top ten hold 4.5%. The source material was PBMCs. These receptors came from a young woman in good health and CMV-seropositive.

The CDR3 nucleotides read TGTGCCAGCAGTGATTTTAGGAGGGGGCAGGACTATGGCTACACCTTC. This encodes CASSDFRRGQDYGYTF. The genes are TRBV6-1 and TRBJ1-2; 7 bases align to TRBD1. The CDR3 is 16 amino acids. CDR1 is MNHNS and CDR2 is SASEGT in the germline V gene. The junction had 10 bases not matched to a gene; V was cut back by 3 bases and J by 3 bases.

The chain uses TRBV28 and TRBJ2-7, with D possibly matching TRBD1 (6 bases). CDR1 and CDR2 from the germline V gene are MDHEN and SYDVKM. This CDR3 has 15 amino acids. Trimming removed 6 bases at V and 1 base at J, with 16 bases between. In nucleotides, the CDR3 is TGTGCCAGCAGGCATACAGGGTCCGAATCCTACGAGCAGTACTTC. The encoded protein is CASRHTGSESYEQYF.

The chain has TRBV21-1 and TRBJ2-1; the listed D gene, TRBD2, was not tested against the DNA. TRBV21-1 is reported as a pseudogene. The CDR3 runs to 15 residues. CDR3 nucleotides: TGTGCCAGCAGCGAAGGGCTAGCCCAACCCAGCAGGCAGTTCTTC. It codes for CASSEGLAQPSRQFF.

This clone was counted once. The chain uses TRBV6-1 and TRBJ2-7; TRBD2 is a possible D gene (6 bases). The V and J ends lost 5 bases and 3 bases respectively, with 17 bases between them. Germline V gene data show CDR1 as MNHNS and CDR2 as SASEGT. The CDR3 is 15 amino acids. This chain's CDR3 is CASSLKSGTLYEQYF. The CDR3 DNA reads as TGTGCCAGCAGTCTAAAATCAGGGACTCTCTACGAGCAGTACTTC.

The chain couples TRBV27 to TRBJ2-7; weak D call: TRBD2 (5 bases). Trimming removed 2 bases from V and 3 bases from J, with 8 bases in between. The germline gives CDR1 MNHEY, CDR2 SMNVEV (reference sequence). The CDR3 length is 13 residues. Here the CDR3 reads CASSLGRDYEQYF. The CDR3 DNA is TGTGCCAGCAGTTTAGGACGGGACTACGAGCAGTACTTC.

This clone appeared a single time. The CDR3 bases are TGTGCCAGCAGCTTAATTGGACAGGGGAATGAGCAGTTCTTC. It specifies CASSLIGQGNEQFF. V gene TRBV7-9 combines with J gene TRBJ2-1, with 9 bases that match TRBD1. V shed 2 bases and J 7 bases; nucleotides not matched to a gene: 3. Germline CDR1 is SEHNR and CDR2 is FQNEAQ (reference sequence). CDR3 length: 14 residues. The complete variable domain, with remaining parts taken from reference TRBV7-9 and TRBJ2-1, reads DTGVSQNPRHKITKRGQNVTFRCDPISEHNRLYWYRQTLGQGPEFLTYFQNEAQLEKSRLLSDRFSAERPKGSFSTLEIQRTEQGDSAMYLCASSLIGQGNEQFFGPGTRLTVL.

This sequence joins TRBV4-2 and TRBJ1-1; D call uncertain. The CDR3 has 17 amino acids. Germline-derived CDR1 and CDR2 are LGHNA and YNFKEQ. Deletions cut 3 bases from V and 5 bases from J, with 22 bases between. The CDR3 loop reads CASSHLISGPTGTEAFF. Here the CDR3 DNA reads TGTGCCAGCAGCCATCTAATATCCGGGCCCACGGGGACTGAAGCTTTCTTT.

The J gene is TRBJ1-1, the V gene TRBV29-1; tentatively, D is TRBD1 (5 bases). There are 14 residues in the CDR3. V shed 0 bases and J shed 6 bases, with 14 bases lying between them. Germline lookup yields CDR1 SQVTM and CDR2 ANQGSEA. DNA of the CDR3: TGCAGCGTTGAAGATGGGCAGGGAGGCGCTGAAGCTTTCTTT. Its protein is CSVEDGQGGAEAFF.

The CDR3: CASSLPTSGRGYEQYF. CDR3 nucleotides: TGTGCCAGCAGCCTGCCGACTAGCGGGAGAGGGTACGAGCAGTACTTC. The chain recombines TRBV13 with TRBJ2-7; TRBD2 agrees at 12 bases. J was trimmed by 4 bases and V by 5 bases; bases with no gene match: 9. The CDR3 extends over 16 amino acids. The V gene's germline CDR1 is PRHDT and CDR2 FYEKMQ (reference sequence).

The rearrangement joins TRBV4-3 to TRBJ1-2, with D unresolved. The ends were cut back, 0 bases at V and 3 bases at J, with 17 bases in the middle. In germline, CDR1 is LGHNA, CDR2 YSLEER. This CDR3 comprises 17 residues. The DNA of the CDR3 is TGCGCCAGCAGCCAAGAGGAGGACCCAAAGAGGGACTATGGCTACACCTTC. This sequence encodes CASSQEEDPKRDYGYTF.

This clone appeared once. The chain links TRBV2 to TRBJ1-5, with a weak D call TRBD1 (6 bases). The CDR3 runs 15 residues. Deletions cut 7 bases from V and 0 bases from J, with 13 bases between. Germline CDR1 and CDR2: SNHLY and FYNNEI. CDR3 amino acids: CASNKGVDSNQPQHF. The CDR3 DNA reads TGTGCCAGCAACAAGGGGGTCGATAGCAATCAGCCCCAGCATTTT.

CDR3 nucleotide sequence: TGTGCCAGCAGTGTCCCTAGGTGGGATGAAAAACTGTTTTTT. As protein: CASSVPRWDEKLFF. The chain recombines TRBV28 with TRBJ1-4; no definite D call. Looked up from germline, CDR1 is MDHEN and CDR2 is SYDVKM. Trimming cost V 5 bases and J 6 bases, with 13 bases left between them. This CDR3 contains 14 residues.

The rearrangement uses TRBV5-1 and TRBJ1-1; 9 bases match TRBD1. The CDR3 is 16 amino acids. Germline CDR1 is SGHRS and CDR2 is YFSETQ. The V and J ends lost 6 bases and 2 bases, in that order; junction bases with no gene match: 11. Written as DNA, the CDR3 is TGCGCCAGCAACCCGACAGGGGGTATGGGCAACACTGAAGCTTTCTTT. It yields the protein CASNPTGGMGNTEAFF.

The chain combines TRBV28 with TRBJ2-3; TRBD2 matches 9 bases. This CDR3 region has 14 residues. Germline lookup yields CDR1 MDHEN and CDR2 SYDVKM. V lost 8 bases and J lost 0; bases outside the gene matches: 3. The CDR3 sequence: CASCGGASTDTQYF. Written as DNA, the CDR3 is TGTGCCAGCTGCGGGGGGGCTAGCACAGATACGCAGTATTTT.

The rearrangement links TRBV29-1 to TRBJ2-7; D is perhaps TRBD2 (5 bases). V was cut by 4 bases and J by 0 bases, with 10 bases left in between. Per the germline V gene, CDR1 is SQVTM and CDR2 is ANQGSEA. This CDR3 region has 13 residues. CDR3 nucleotide sequence: TGCAGCGTTGGATTAGCGATCTCCTACGAGCAGTACTTC. This gives the protein CSVGLAISYEQYF.